This TCR beta chain was obtained from a study of blood T cell repertoires in COVID-19. For the study at large: Sites across the United States, Italy and Spain contributed samples from acute and convalescent COVID-19. T cells, B-cell-depleted T cells, or PBMCs supplied cDNA or gDNA.

The CDR3 sequence is 16 residues long. J lost 8 bases, V lost 3 bases, and 13 bases had no gene match. CDR1 and CDR2 from the germline V gene are MGHRA and YSYEKL. Per the study methods: Quantification of nucleated cells was approximated via reference gene primer amplification. Assay: immunoSEQ multiplex PCR; the TCRdb copy retains only in-frame clones and omits some. V and J calls and clone size are as listed in that table; D and trimming were resolved from the DNA. Counted here are around 380,000 clones, roughly 77% occurring once; the ten biggest clones make up around 1%. The chain employs TRBV4-1 and TRBJ1-2, with 9 bases that match TRBD1. The sequencing input was peripheral blood. The sequence was obtained from a human donor with acute or convalescent COVID-19. The donor label of this sample is uncertain. The CDR3 DNA sequence: TGCGCCAGCAGCCAGTCGTCCGGGACAGGGCATGCGGGCTACACCTTC. It is translated as CASSQSSGTGHAGYTF.